Given below is one T cell receptor beta chain in context. Its antigen is not known. This specimen comes from a study of vaccination effects on CD4 cells after COVID-19. The overall study: Two doses of either BNT162b2 or mRNA-1273 were given to each participant. Convalescent patients (n = two) were sampled 16 days and one week prevaccination.

Overall study results and limits: In people who had recovered, most post-vaccine spike-reactive clones were new vaccine-induced clones.

TCRdb keeps only in-frame clones here, not all; method: immunoSEQ multiplex PCR. The data show roughly 27,000 clones, about 76% seen once. Antigen-specific CD4+ T cells expanded by the ViraFEST assay with viral peptide pools were then sequenced. Isolating CD4+ T cells followed more than eight days of culture. PCR showed that the person got SARS-CoV-2 infection at some point between March and December 2020. The clonotype was recovered from a human donor who had a prior SARS-CoV-2 infection. This specimen consisted of CD4+ T cells from PBMCs cultured with HCoV-NL63 spike peptides, obtained before COVID-19 vaccination.

DNA of the CDR3: TGTGCCAGCAGTGTCCGACAGGGATCCTTTTATGGCTACACCTTC. It codes for CASSVRQGSFYGYTF. The V gene is TRBV28, the J gene TRBJ1-2; 7 bases map to TRBD1. The CDR3 contains 15 residues. The germline CDR1 and CDR2 sequences are MDHEN and SYDVKM. The ends lost 5 bases at V and 5 bases at J; junction bases unmatched: 11.